This T cell receptor (beta chain) was sequenced for a study of cytomegalovirus exposure and HLA in healthy donors. General study findings and limits: Fewer N-insertions than the 666-donor mean were reportedly shown by an Asian-associated ancestry cluster in a later analysis.

This clone was counted between two and nine times. Its antigen is unidentified. V lost 0 bases to trimming and J lost 8 bases, with 17 bases between them. CDR1 and CDR2 (germline): SGHRS, YFSETQ. The CDR3 covers 16 residues. The PCR had 60 Vbeta and 13 Jbeta primers. Sequencing used immunoSEQ multiplex PCR; TCRdb keeps in-frame clones, though not all of them. Altogether 150,000 to 200,000 clones are present, 73% being singletons, with the ten largest covering 5% to 5.5%. This receptor was taken from a woman aged 18 to 35 in good health and CMV-seropositive. The chain links TRBV5-1 to TRBJ1-4, with a possible D match to TRBD1 (6 bases). Sequenced: PBMCs. CDR3 in DNA: TGCGCCAGCAGCTTGGAGCAGGGGATGGGAAGGGAAAAACTGTTTTTT. Protein product: CASSLEQGMGREKLFF.